This T cell receptor (beta chain) was captured in a study of blood T cells in healthy people across ages (dated by TCRdb to the mid-2010s). In terms of the full investigation: In model experiments, template switching captured roughly one uniquely barcoded TCR beta cDNA molecule for every two T cells. To avoid experimental bias, donors of different ages were spread randomly across the sequencing lanes. Age-related changes in TCR beta repertoire diversity were measured in the study by deep sequencing normalized with unique cDNA molecular identifiers. For two donors (one aged 18 to 30 and one aged 80 or older), the study analyzed two additional independent replicas of 1 million unique cDNA reads from the same blood draw. The donors were split into four age groups: young (average about 16 years), middle-aged (around 37), aged (approximately 60) and long-lived (over 80).

What the research found in general, with its limitations: Because the CMV infection status of the donors was unknown, age-related changes in expanded clonotypes may potentially have been confounded. Conclusive comparison of naive and antigen-experienced compartments was prevented by the profiling of bulk unsorted PBMCs. Compared with the aged group, the long-lived group had more naive CD4+ T cells, fewer expanded clones and increased TCR diversity, suggesting age selection. As age increased, observed TCR beta diversity per million T cells dropped in a roughly linear way, and a significant reduction was already evident by age about 40. Total diversity estimates from one million sequenced T cells were considered lower bounds and underestimates. A strong correlation was found between observed TCR beta diversity and the percentage of naive T cells measured by flow cytometry.

A remark on this clonotype: Its target antigen remains unknown. The record has no base qualities; no much larger clone is one base away.

The roughly 38 donors, aged about 6 to 100 years, were systemically healthy Caucasian individuals from Russia. Each donor gave ten milliliters of peripheral blood, collected into EDTA-treated Vacutainer tubes. PBMCs were isolated by Ficoll-Paque density-gradient centrifugation, with at least 7 million obtained per sample. Trizol reagent was used to extract total RNA from the PBMCs, yielding at least 6 micrograms per sample. The percentages of naive CD45RAhigh/CD27high T cells were determined by flow cytometry on a PBMC aliquot from every donor. Receptors were amplified or captured by 5' RACE. Instrument used: Illumina HiSeq 2500. A second PCR of about 6 to 12 cycles was performed with a sample-barcoded 5' primer and a J-beta primer mix. A template-switch 5' adaptor carrying 12 random nucleotides introduced a unique molecular identifier onto each TCR beta cDNA molecule. Each sample yielded at least 3 million CDR3-containing paired-end reads. First-strand cDNA was synthesized from all RNA with the Mint cDNA synthesis kit, primed by a TRBC-specific oligonucleotide. All cDNA was treated with uracil-DNA glycosylase and then went through a first 18-cycle PCR with the universal primers M1SS and BC2_uni_R. The authors' pipeline ran thus. Normalization of each sample was performed by random selection of 1 million high-quality reads, each carrying a distinct molecular identifier. Instead of being binned into consensus sequences, reads that shared molecular identifiers were thrown out. MiTCR, run with a Q25 quality threshold and the strictest error-elimination algorithm, handled CDR3 identification, clonotype clustering and error correction. A nonparametric unseen species model with Euler transformation was used to estimate a lower bound on total TCR beta diversity. TCRdb reran the public reads through fastp at Q25 and MiXCR, keeping productive beta chains. Each CDR3 protein appears once, grouped with its most common genes and DNA. Clone size and V and J calls follow TCRdb, not the original study. The sample contains over a million distinct CDR3 sequences, 40% to 50% of them found a single time. The leading ten clones occupy around 18% of the sample.

The sequenced material came from blood. This TCR derives from a woman in her sixties or seventies in good health.

The CDR3 region has the sequence CASSVTSGAQETQYF. The DNA reads as follows: TGTGCCAGCAGTGTGACTAGCGGGGCCCAAGAGACCCAGTACTTC. The chain couples TRBV2 to TRBJ2-5, with 11 central nucleotides matching TRBD2. Reading from cysteine to phenylalanine, the CDR3 counts 15 amino acids. Only the CDR3 region is kept as DNA, spanning 45 bases read in frame from base 1. CDR1 and CDR2 are drawn from the germline V gene: SNHLY, FYNNEI. Germline trimming amounts to 4 bases on V and 1 base on J, with 2 as the count of junction bases outside the gene matches.